The next 5 T cell receptor beta chains were all read from a single sample in a study of blood T cell repertoires in COVID-19. The method was immunoSEQ multiplex PCR; TCRdb's version includes in-frame clones alone and lacks a portion of them. The top ten hold about 5% of the sample, which has 200,000 to 300,000 clones, 85% to 90% seen once. The sample comprised peripheral blood. These receptor sequences come from a woman between 55 and 75 years old with COVID-19, enrolled during active disease.

This sequence joins TRBV10-2 and TRBJ2-3; TRBD2 matches 9 bases. Trimming took 6 bases from V and 3 from J; bases not matched to a gene: 1. This CDR3 is 13 amino acids long. CDR1 WSHSY and CDR2 SAAADI come from the germline V gene. Written as DNA, the CDR3 is TGCGCCAGCAGGCTAGCGGGAACAGATACGCAGTATTTT. Its translation: CASRLAGTDTQYF.

This chain uses TRBV3-1 (or the pseudogene TRBV3-2) with TRBJ1-2; TRBD1 matches at 7 bases. Losses at the gene ends were 4 bases for V and 4 bases for J; bases not matched to a gene: 6. CDR3 size: 14 residues. The germline CDR1 and CDR2 sequences are LGHDT and YNNKEL (reference sequence). In nucleotides, the CDR3 is TGTGCCAGCAGCCGTCGGACAGGAACCTATGGCTACACCTTC. Its translation: CASSRRTGTYGYTF.

This chain uses TRBV7-6 with TRBJ2-7, with 13 nucleotides matching TRBD2. J lost 6 bases, V lost 5 bases, and 4 bases had no gene match. Germline V gene data show CDR1 as SGHVS and CDR2 as FNYEAQ. CDR3 length: 14 residues. The CDR3 region is CASSQGLAGVEQYF. The CDR3 DNA reads as TGTGCCAGCAGCCAAGGACTAGCGGGAGTCGAGCAGTACTTC.

The chain couples TRBV9 to TRBJ2-5; 11 nucleotides agree with TRBD2. CDR1 is SGDLS, CDR2 YYNGEE, per germline. The CDR3 has 17 amino acids. Germline trimming cut 3 bases from V and 5 bases from J; bases unmatched to any gene: 12. CDR3 amino acids: CASSEGTSGTSLETQYF. As DNA, the CDR3 is TGTGCCAGCAGCGAAGGGACTAGCGGTACATCCCTGGAGACCCAGTACTTC.

The V call is TRBV7-3, the J call TRBJ2-1; 7 bases are shared with TRBD2. CDR3 length equals 16 residues. J gave up 9 bases and V 5 bases, and 16 bases lay outside the gene matches. Germline values: CDR1 SGHTA, CDR2 FQGTGA. The CDR3 here is CASSPVALTSPSEQFF. The CDR3, as DNA: TGTGCCAGCAGCCCAGTGGCCTTGACTAGCCCTAGTGAGCAGTTCTTC.